The rows below give T cell receptor beta chains drawn from one sample of a study of T-cell reconstitution after alpha-beta-depleted transplantation in children. TCRdb ran MiXCR on the PCR reads and lists one entry per CDR3 protein. The table has about 580,000 distinct CDR3 sequences, more than 20% seen once. The material sequenced was PBMCs, mostly from graft donor cells, taken 360 days after TCRalphabeta/CD19-depleted stem cell transplant. All receptors come from a boy younger than two who had a stem cell transplant for acute myeloid leukemia, so the T cells may come from the graft donor. CDR3s leave out the opening cysteine and the closing phenylalanine or tryptophan. The order of the fields is V gene, J gene, CDR3 protein.

TRBV4-3,TRBJ1-1,ASSQEYGEGPTEAF
TRBV20-1,TRBJ2-5,SARGPLGGQRDIFTDTQETQY
TRBV15,TRBJ2-2,ATSSRGVAGELF
TRBV5-8,TRBJ2-5,ASDSGYQETQY
TRBV4-3,TRBJ2-7,ASSPVAQGKREQY
TRBV2,TRBJ2-2,ASSDPVEDTGELF
TRBV20-1,TRBJ2-2,SALRGEVGELF
TRBV12-3/TRBV12-4,TRBJ2-3,ASSSKETGDTQY
TRBV7-9,TRBJ2-1,AVPVYNEQF
TRBV20-1,TRBJ2-3,SASSSGGVDTQY
TRBV12-3/TRBV12-4,TRBJ2-7,ASTRDRTYEQY
TRBV5-1,TRBJ2-2,ASGTLENTEELF
TRBV7-9,TRBJ2-5,ASSASLGQQETQY
TRBV10-3,TRBJ1-2,AITEQDNYGYT
TRBV11-2,TRBJ2-1,ASSLERVDNEQF
TRBV20-1,TRBJ2-1,SVGGGVSYNEQF
TRBV5-1,TRBJ2-6,ASSRIPPRQGSGANVLT
TRBV25-1,TRBJ2-1,ASSSPYLGNEQF
TRBV20-1,TRBJ1-5,SASQQGKLDQPQH
TRBV20-1,TRBJ2-7,SAESRVRAYEQY
TRBV12-3/TRBV12-4,TRBJ2-3,ASRQGAGTDTQY